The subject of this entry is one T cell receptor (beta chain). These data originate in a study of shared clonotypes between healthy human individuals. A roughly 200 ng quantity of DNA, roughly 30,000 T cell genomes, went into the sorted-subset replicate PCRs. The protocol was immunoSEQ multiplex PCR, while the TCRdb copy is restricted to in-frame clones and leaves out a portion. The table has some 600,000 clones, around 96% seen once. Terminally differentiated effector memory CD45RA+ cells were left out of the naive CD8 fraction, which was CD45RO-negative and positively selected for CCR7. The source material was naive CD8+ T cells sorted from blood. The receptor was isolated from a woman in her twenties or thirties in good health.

As DNA, the CDR3 is TGTGCCAGCAGTGACTCCGGGCTAGCGGGAGGGTACGAGCAGTACTTC. It encodes CASSDSGLAGGYEQYF. V gene TRBV6-4 combines with J gene TRBJ2-7, with TRBD2 matching over 12 bases. The germline CDR1 and CDR2 sequences are MRHNA and SNTAGT. V dropped 0 bases and J dropped 4; count of bases not matched to a gene: 4. The CDR3 spans 16 residues.